This T cell receptor beta chain was sequenced for a study of brain T cells in children with intractable seizures. A note on this clone: Different DNA sequences within this sample yield the same CDR3.

Specified time point: blood from clinic visit 5 months post-surgery; TSC patient then seizure free. This CDR3 comprises 15 residues. Clones were read by immunoSEQ multiplex PCR, and TCRdb kept only the in-frame ones, dropping some. The profile shows 300,000 to 400,000 clones, over 85% of them singletons. This receptor was identified in a boy in the first two years of life with tuberous sclerosis and intractable seizures. Source: peripheral blood, taken roughly 5 months after surgery. The gene calls are TRBV21-1 and TRBJ2-1; TRBD1 is the table's D call, not checked against the DNA. TRBV21-1 is a known pseudogene. CDR3 sequence (DNA): TGTGCCAGCAGCAAAAGTCGCCAGGGGGTGGATGAGCAGTTCTTC. Encoded protein: CASSKSRQGVDEQFF.